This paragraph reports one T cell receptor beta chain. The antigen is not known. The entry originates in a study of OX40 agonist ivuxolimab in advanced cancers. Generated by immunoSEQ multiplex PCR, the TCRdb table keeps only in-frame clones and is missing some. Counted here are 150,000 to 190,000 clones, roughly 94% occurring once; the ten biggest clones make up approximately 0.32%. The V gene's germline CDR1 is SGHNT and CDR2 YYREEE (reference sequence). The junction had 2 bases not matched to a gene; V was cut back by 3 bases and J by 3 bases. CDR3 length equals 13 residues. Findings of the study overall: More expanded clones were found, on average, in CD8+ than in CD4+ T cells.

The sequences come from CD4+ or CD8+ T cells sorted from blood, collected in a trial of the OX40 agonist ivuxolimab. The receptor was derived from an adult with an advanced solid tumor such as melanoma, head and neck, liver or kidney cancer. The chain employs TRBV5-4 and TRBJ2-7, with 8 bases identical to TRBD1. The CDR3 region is CASSSDRDYEQYF. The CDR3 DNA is TGTGCCAGCAGCTCGGACAGGGACTACGAGCAGTACTTC.